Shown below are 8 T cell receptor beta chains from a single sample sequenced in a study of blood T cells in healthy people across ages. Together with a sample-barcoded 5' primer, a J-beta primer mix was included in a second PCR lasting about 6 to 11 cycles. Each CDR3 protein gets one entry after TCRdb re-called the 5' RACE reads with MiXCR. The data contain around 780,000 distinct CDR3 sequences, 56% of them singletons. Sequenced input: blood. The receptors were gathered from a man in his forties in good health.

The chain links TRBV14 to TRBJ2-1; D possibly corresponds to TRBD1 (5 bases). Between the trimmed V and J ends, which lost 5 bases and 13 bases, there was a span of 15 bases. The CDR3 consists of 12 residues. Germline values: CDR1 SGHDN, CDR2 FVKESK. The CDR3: CASSTQVPPQFF. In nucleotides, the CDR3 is TGTGCCAGCAGCACACAGGTTCCACCTCAGTTCTTC.

The DNA of the CDR3 is TGTGCCAGCAGCAAACACGGGACAGGGGGCCCTAATGAAAAACTGTTTTTT. Translated: CASSKHGTGGPNEKLFF. This chain uses TRBV21-1 with TRBJ1-4; TRBD1 was called by the table and not checked on the DNA. TRBV21-1 is an annotated pseudogene. The CDR3 is made up of 17 amino acids.

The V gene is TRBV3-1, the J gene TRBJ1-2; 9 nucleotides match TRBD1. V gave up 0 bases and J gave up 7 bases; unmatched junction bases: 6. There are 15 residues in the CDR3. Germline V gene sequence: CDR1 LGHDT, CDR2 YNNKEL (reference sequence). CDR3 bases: TGTGCCAGCAGCCAAGAGACAGGGGGAGTCAGTGGCTACACCTTC. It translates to CASSQETGGVSGYTF.

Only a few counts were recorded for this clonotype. CDR3 coding DNA: TGCGCCAGCAGCCTCATGGCTAGCGAGCAAGAGACCCAGTACTTC. Encoded protein: CASSLMASEQETQYF. The chain carries TRBV4-3 and TRBJ2-5; D perhaps matches TRBD2 (6 bases). V was shortened by 4 bases and J by 2 bases, with 14 bases between the two germline ends. The length of the CDR3 is 15 residues. Germline CDR1 is LGHNA and CDR2 is YSLEER.

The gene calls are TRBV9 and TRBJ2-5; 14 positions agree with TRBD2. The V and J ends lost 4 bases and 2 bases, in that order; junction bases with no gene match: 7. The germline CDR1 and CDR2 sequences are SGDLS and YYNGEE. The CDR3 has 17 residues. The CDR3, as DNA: TGTGCCAGCAGCTCGGGACTAGCGGGAGTGCGGCAAGAGACCCAGTACTTC. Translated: CASSSGLAGVRQETQYF.

The CDR3 is CASSRYLLREGRNSPLHF. The CDR3 DNA follows: TGTGCCAGCAGTCGGTACTTACTGAGGGAGGGAAGGAATTCACCCCTCCACTTT. This chain connects TRBV6-1 to TRBJ1-6, with D unresolved. The CDR3 consists of 18 residues. With 5 bases removed from V and 7 bases from J, the gap between germline ends came to 24 bases. The germline gives CDR1 MNHNS, CDR2 SASEGT.

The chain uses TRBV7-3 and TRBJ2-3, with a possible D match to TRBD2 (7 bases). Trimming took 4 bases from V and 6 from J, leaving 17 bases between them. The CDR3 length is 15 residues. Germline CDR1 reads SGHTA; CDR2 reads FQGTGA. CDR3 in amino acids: CASSSRGGAVDTQYF. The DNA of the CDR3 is TGTGCCAGCAGCTCCCGAGGGGGGGCAGTCGATACGCAGTATTTT.

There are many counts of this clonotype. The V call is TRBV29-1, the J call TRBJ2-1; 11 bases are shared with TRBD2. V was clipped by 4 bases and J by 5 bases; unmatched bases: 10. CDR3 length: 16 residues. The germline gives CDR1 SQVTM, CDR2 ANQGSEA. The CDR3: CSVVSELAGGNNEQFF. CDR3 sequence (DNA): TGCAGCGTTGTATCGGAATTAGCGGGGGGGAACAATGAGCAGTTCTTC.